The 8 T cell receptor beta chains below come from one sample, sequenced in a study of control samples from healthy donors and cancer patients. Data came from immunoSEQ multiplex PCR; TCRdb stores just in-frame clones and leaves some out. The data contain around 160,000 clones, approximately 93% of them singletons. Sequenced: blood. The receptors stem from a man younger than 35 in good health.

About this clone: The junction departs from germline at one end; a sequencing error may be responsible. The gene calls are TRBV6-5 and TRBJ2-7, with 7 bases matching TRBD1. CDR3 length: 16 amino acids. Germline V gives CDR1 MNHEY, CDR2 SVGAGI. CDR3 sequence reads: CASRYSGWDRTYEQYF. CDR3 nucleotide sequence: TGTGCCAGCAGATACTCCGGTTGGGACAGAACCTACGAGCAGTACTTC.

This rearrangement joins TRBV29-1 to TRBJ1-4; no definite D call. This CDR3 has 16 residues. Trimming pared 3 bases from V and 3 bases from J, leaving 17 bases between. The V gene's germline CDR1 is SQVTM and CDR2 ANQGSEA. CDR3 DNA: TGCAGCGTTGAGTTGGGAAATGAATGGGCTAATGAAAAACTGTTTTTT. Protein: CSVELGNEWANEKLFF.

This clone has only one observation. The chain uses TRBV19 and TRBJ1-2; D is uncertain. CDR1 is LNHDA and CDR2 is SQIVND in the germline V gene (reference sequence). The CDR3 has 13 residues. With 3 bases removed from V and 12 bases from J, the gap between germline ends came to 17 bases. The DNA of the CDR3 is TGTGCCAGTAGTATCGATACGACGTATGCGCACACCTTC. Its translation: CASSIDTTYAHTF.

V usage is TRBV10-2 and J usage is TRBJ2-7; 10 bases map to TRBD1. Trimming at V came to 6 bases and at J to 7 bases, leaving 3 bases not matched to a gene. The CDR3 is 12 residues long. The germline gives CDR1 WSHSY, CDR2 SAAADI. The CDR3 nucleotides read TGCGCCAGCAGAGACAGGGGGCGAGAGCAGTACTTC. Residues: CASRDRGREQYF.

This clone was seen a few times. The gene calls are TRBV6-4 and TRBJ2-3, with 7 nucleotides matching TRBD2. Germline CDR1 MRHNA, CDR2 SNTAGT. The ends lost 2 bases at V and 2 bases at J; junction bases unmatched: 1. The CDR3 runs to 14 residues. This CDR3 is CASSDGRATDTQYF. CDR3 DNA: TGTGCCAGCAGTGACGGGAGGGCCACAGATACGCAGTATTTT.

The chain joins TRBV13 to TRBJ1-2, with D possibly being TRBD1 (5 bases). The V end lost 0 bases, the J end lost 3 bases, and 8 bases lay between the germline ends. The germline CDR1 and CDR2 sequences are PRHDT and FYEKMQ (reference sequence). This CDR3 is 14 amino acids long. CDR3 sequence reads: CASSLGGRDYGYTF. DNA of the CDR3: TGTGCCAGCAGCTTAGGCGGCAGGGACTATGGCTACACCTTC.

The chain uses TRBV5-1 and TRBJ2-1; D possibly corresponds to TRBD2 (9 bases). CDR1 is SGHRS and CDR2 is YFSETQ in the germline V gene. The V and J ends lost 7 bases and 8 bases respectively, with 19 bases between them. CDR3 length equals 14 residues. The CDR3 sequence: CASDQGAGGDEQFF. The CDR3 region has the DNA TGCGCCAGCGACCAGGGGGCGGGGGGGGATGAGCAGTTCTTC.

The chain is built from TRBV27 and TRBJ1-5; D remains ambiguous. V dropped 10 bases and J dropped 0 bases, with 22 bases sitting between them. CDR3 length: 17 residues. Germline CDR1 reads MNHEY; CDR2 reads SMNVEV (reference sequence). CDR3 protein: CANFREAGRYSNQPQHF. CDR3 bases: TGTGCCAACTTTCGGGAGGCCGGACGGTATAGCAATCAGCCCCAGCATTTT.